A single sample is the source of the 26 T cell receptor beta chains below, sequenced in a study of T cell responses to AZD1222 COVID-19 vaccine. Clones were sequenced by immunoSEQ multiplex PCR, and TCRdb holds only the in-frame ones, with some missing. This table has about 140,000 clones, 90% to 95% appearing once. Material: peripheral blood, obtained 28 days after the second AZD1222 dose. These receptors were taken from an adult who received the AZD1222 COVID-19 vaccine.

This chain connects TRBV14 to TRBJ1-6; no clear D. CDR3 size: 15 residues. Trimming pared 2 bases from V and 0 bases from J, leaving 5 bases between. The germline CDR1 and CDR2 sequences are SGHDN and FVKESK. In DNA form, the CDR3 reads TGTGCCAGCAGCCAACCGAGCTCCTATAATTCACCCCTCCACTTT. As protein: CASSQPSSYNSPLHF.

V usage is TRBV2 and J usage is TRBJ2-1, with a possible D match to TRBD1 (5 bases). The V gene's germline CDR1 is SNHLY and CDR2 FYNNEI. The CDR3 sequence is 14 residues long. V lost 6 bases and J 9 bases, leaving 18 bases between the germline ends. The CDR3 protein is CASRFHAPGSEQFF. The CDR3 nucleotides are TGTGCCAGCAGATTTCACGCCCCAGGGTCTGAGCAGTTCTTC.

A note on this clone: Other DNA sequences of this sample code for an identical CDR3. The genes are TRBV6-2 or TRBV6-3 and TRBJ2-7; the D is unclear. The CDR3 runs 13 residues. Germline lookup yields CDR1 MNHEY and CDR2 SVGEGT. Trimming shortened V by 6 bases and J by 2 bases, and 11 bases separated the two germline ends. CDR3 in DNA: TGTGCCAGCAGCTCGACTGGTACCTACGAGCAGTACTTC. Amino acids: CASSSTGTYEQYF.

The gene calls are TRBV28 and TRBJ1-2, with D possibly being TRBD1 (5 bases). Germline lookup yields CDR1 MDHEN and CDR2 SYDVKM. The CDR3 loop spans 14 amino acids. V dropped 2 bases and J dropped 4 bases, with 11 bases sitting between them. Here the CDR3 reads CASSLGGLPYGYTF. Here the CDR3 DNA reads TGTGCCAGCAGTTTAGGGGGATTACCCTATGGCTACACCTTC.

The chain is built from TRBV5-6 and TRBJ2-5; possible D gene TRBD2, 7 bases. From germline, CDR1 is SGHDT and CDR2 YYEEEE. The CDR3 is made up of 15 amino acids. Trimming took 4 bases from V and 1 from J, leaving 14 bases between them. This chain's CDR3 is CASSQHRGAQETQYF. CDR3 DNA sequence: TGTGCCAGCAGCCAGCATCGGGGGGCCCAAGAGACCCAGTACTTC.

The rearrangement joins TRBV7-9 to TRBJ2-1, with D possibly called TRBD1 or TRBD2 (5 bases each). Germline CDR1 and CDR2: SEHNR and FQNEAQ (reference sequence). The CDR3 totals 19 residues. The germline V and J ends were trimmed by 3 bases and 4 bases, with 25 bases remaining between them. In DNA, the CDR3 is TGTGCCAGCAGCTTCGACCCAACACTAGGACCCGGACAATACAATGAGCAGTTCTTC. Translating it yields CASSFDPTLGPGQYNEQFF.

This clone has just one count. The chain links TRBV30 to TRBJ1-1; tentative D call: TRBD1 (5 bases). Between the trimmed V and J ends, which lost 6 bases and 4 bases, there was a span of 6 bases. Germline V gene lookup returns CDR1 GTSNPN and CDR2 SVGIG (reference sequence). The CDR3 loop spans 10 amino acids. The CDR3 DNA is TGTGCCTGCGGGACCACTGAAGCTTTCTTT. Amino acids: CACGTTEAFF.

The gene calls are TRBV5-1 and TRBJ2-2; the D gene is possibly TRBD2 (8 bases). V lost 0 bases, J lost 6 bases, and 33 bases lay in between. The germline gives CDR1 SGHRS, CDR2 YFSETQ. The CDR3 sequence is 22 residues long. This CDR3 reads CASSLANRRGPRSAGEAGELFF. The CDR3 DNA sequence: TGCGCCAGCAGCTTGGCCAACCGGAGGGGGCCTCGGTCAGCGGGAGAAGCCGGGGAGCTGTTTTTT.

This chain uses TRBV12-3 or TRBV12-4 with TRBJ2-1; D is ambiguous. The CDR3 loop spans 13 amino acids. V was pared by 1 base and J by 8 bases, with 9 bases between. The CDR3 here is CASSLGHVYEQFF. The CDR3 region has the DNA TGTGCCAGCAGTTTAGGACATGTGTATGAGCAGTTCTTC.

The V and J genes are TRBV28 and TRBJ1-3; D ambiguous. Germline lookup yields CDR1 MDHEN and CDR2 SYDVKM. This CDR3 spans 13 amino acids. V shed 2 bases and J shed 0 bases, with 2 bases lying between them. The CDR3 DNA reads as TGTGCCAGCAGTTTACACTCTGGAAACACCATATATTTT. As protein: CASSLHSGNTIYF. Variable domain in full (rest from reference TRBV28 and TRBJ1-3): DVKVTQSSRYLVKRTGEKVFLECVQDMDHENMFWYRQDPGLGLRLIYFSYDVKMKEKGDIPEGYSVSREKKERFSLILESASTNQTSMYLCASSLHSGNTIYFGEGSWLTVV.

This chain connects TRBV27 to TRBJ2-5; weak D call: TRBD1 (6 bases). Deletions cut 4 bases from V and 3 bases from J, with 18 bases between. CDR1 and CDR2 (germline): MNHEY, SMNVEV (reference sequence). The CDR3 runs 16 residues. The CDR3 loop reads CASSWGPEGDKETQYF. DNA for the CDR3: TGTGCCAGCAGTTGGGGGCCTGAGGGAGACAAAGAGACCCAGTACTTC.

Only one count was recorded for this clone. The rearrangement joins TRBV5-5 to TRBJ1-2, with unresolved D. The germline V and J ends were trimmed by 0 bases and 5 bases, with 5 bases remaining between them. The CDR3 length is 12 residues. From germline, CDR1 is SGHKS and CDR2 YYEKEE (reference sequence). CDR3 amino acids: CASSLGTYGYTF. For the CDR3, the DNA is TGTGCCAGCAGCTTGGGAACATATGGCTACACCTTC.

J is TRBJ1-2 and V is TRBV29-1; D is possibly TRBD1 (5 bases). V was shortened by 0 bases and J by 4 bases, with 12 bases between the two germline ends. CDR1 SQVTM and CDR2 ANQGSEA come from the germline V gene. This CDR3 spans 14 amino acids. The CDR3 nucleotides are TGCAGCGTTGAAGATCTAAGGGGCCTCTATGGCTACACCTTC. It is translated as CSVEDLRGLYGYTF.

CDR3 sequence (DNA): TGTGCCAGCAGTTTGGTCGGGGGGCCCTACTATGGCTACACCTTC. Amino acids: CASSLVGGPYYGYTF. V and J are TRBV28 and TRBJ1-2, with D perhaps TRBD1 (6 bases). V was pared by 3 bases and J by 3 bases, with 14 bases between. Looked up from germline, CDR1 is MDHEN and CDR2 is SYDVKM. The CDR3 has 15 residues.

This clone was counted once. CDR3 DNA: TGCGCCAGCAGCTCAAACAGGGGGCAGGACAATCAGCCCCAGCATTTT. Its protein is CASSSNRGQDNQPQHF. The rearrangement uses TRBV4-1 and TRBJ1-5; TRBD1 matches at 9 bases. CDR3 size: 16 residues. Germline CDR1 is MGHRA and CDR2 is YSYEKL. J lost 3 bases, V lost 5 bases, and 8 bases had no gene match.

The CDR3 bases are TGTGCCAGCAGCTTGGCGACAGTTGGTAATGAAAAACTGTTTTTT. Amino acids: CASSLATVGNEKLFF. This chain uses TRBV5-4 with TRBJ1-4, with D maybe TRBD1 (5 bases). V lost 0 bases and J lost 4, with 10 bases in between. The CDR3 covers 15 residues. Germline loops: CDR1 SGHNT, CDR2 YYREEE (reference sequence).

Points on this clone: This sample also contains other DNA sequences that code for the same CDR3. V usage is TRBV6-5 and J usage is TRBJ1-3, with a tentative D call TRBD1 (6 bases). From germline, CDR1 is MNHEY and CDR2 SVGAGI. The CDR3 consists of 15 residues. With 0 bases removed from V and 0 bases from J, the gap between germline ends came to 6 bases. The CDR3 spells CASSYSGGSGNTIYF. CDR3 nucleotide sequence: TGTGCCAGCAGTTACTCAGGGGGCTCTGGAAACACCATATATTTT.

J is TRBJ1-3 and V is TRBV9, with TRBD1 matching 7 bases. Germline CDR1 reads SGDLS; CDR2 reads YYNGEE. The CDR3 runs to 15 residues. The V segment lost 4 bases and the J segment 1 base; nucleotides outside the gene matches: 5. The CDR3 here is CASSLSGGSGNTIYF. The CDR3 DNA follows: TGTGCCAGCAGCCTATCAGGGGGATCTGGAAACACCATATATTTT. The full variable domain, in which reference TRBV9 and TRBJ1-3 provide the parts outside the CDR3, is DSGVTQTPKHLITATGQRVTLRCSPRSGDLSVYWYQQSLDQGLQFLIQYYNGEERAKGNILERFSAQQFPDLHSELNLSSLELGDSALYFCASSLSGGSGNTIYFGEGSWLTVV.

CDR3 bases: TGTGCCAGCAGCGCCCATTTTGGGGCTAGCGGGAGAAGCGAGCAGTACTTC. Translation: CASSAHFGASGRSEQYF. The chain has TRBV7-2 and TRBJ2-7, with 10 positions matching TRBD2. J lost 6 bases, V lost 5 bases, and 16 bases had no gene match. Germline loops: CDR1 SGHTA, CDR2 FQGNSA. This CDR3 has 17 residues.

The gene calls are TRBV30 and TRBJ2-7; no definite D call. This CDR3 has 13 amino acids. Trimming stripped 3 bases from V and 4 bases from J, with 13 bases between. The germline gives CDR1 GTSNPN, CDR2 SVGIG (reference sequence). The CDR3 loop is CAWSQDPVYEQYF. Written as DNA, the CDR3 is TGTGCCTGGAGCCAAGACCCTGTGTACGAGCAGTACTTC.

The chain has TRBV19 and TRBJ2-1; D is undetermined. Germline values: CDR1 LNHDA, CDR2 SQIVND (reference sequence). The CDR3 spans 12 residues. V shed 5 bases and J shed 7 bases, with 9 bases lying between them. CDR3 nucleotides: TGTGCCAGTAGTTCCCTAGGTAATGAGCAGTTCTTC. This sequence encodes CASSSLGNEQFF.

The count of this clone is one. The CDR3 is CASSKGQGDPEAFF. The CDR3 region has the DNA TGCGCCAGCAGCAAGGGACAGGGGGACCCTGAAGCTTTCTTT. The chain employs TRBV5-1 and TRBJ1-1; 11 bases are shared with TRBD1. V gave up 4 bases and J gave up 6 bases; unmatched junction bases: 5. This CDR3 has 14 residues. Per the germline V gene, CDR1 is SGHRS and CDR2 is YFSETQ.

In DNA, the CDR3 is TGTGCCAGCAGTGAGTGGCAGGCGGGTGAGCAGTTCTTC. The encoded protein is CASSEWQAGEQFF. The gene calls are TRBV25-1 and TRBJ2-1; TRBD2 might be the D (5 bases). The CDR3 covers 13 residues. Trimming took 3 bases from V and 9 from J, leaving 12 bases between them. Germline lookup yields CDR1 MGHDK and CDR2 SYGVNS.

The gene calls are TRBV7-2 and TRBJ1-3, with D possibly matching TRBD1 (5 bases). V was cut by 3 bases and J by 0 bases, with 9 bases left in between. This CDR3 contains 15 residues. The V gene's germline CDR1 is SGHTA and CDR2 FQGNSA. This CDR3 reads CASSLDNFSGNTIYF. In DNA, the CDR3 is TGTGCCAGCAGCTTGGACAATTTCTCTGGAAACACCATATATTTT.

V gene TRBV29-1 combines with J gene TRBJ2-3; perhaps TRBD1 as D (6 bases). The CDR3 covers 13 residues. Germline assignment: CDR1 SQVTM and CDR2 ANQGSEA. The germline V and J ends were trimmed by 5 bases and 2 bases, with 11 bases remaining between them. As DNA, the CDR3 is TGCAGCGTTCAGGGGCGGACCACAGATACGCAGTATTTT. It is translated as CSVQGRTTDTQYF.

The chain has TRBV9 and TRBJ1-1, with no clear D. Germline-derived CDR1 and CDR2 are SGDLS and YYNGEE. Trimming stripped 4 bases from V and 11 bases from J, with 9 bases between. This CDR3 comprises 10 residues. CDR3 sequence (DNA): TGTGCCAGCAGCTCAGAACCGGCTTTCTTT. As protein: CASSSEPAFF.